The 12 T cell receptor beta chains below were found in one sample sequenced in a study of blood T cell repertoires in COVID-19. The protocol was immunoSEQ multiplex PCR, while the TCRdb copy is restricted to in-frame clones and leaves out a portion. The data show approximately 260,000 clones, with roughly four fifths seen just once and roughly an eighth held by the top ten. The sequencing input was peripheral blood. The receptor source for this set is a woman aged 55 to 70 with active or convalescent COVID-19.

This rearrangement joins TRBV6-2 or TRBV6-3 to TRBJ2-7; D gene uncertain. Germline CDR1 and CDR2: MNHEY and SVGEGT. This CDR3 contains 13 residues. Trimming cost V 2 bases and J 6 bases, with 11 bases left between them. CDR3: CASSYPQTFEQYF. In DNA form, the CDR3 reads TGTGCCAGCAGTTACCCTCAGACATTCGAGCAGTACTTC.

The chain combines TRBV5-1 with TRBJ1-2, with D possibly being TRBD1 (5 bases). Trimming pared 2 bases from V and 2 bases from J, leaving 13 bases between. Germline-derived CDR1 and CDR2 are SGHRS and YFSETQ. The CDR3 extends over 15 amino acids. DNA of the CDR3: TGCGCCAGCAGCTTCTCTGGGGGGGTCAACTATGGCTACACCTTC. The encoded protein is CASSFSGGVNYGYTF.

The chain recombines TRBV30 with TRBJ2-7, with D unresolved. Germline loops: CDR1 GTSNPN, CDR2 SVGIG (reference sequence). V was shortened by 7 bases and J by 1 base, with 23 bases between the two germline ends. The CDR3 contains 16 residues. CDR3 protein: CASVNQPLIGSYEQYF. CDR3 sequence (DNA): TGTGCCTCAGTTAACCAACCACTTATCGGGTCCTACGAGCAGTACTTC.

The rearrangement joins TRBV5-1 to TRBJ1-3, with unresolved D. Germline V gene lookup returns CDR1 SGHRS and CDR2 YFSETQ. V was pared by 0 bases and J by 0 bases, with 13 bases between. The length of the CDR3 is 17 residues. The CDR3 DNA reads as TGCGCCAGCAGCTTGGTTGGAGGCTCGAGCTCTGGAAACACCATATATTTT. It translates to CASSLVGGSSSGNTIYF.

V gene TRBV5-8 combines with J gene TRBJ1-4; 7 bases align to TRBD1. The CDR3 covers 13 residues. Germline V lookup: CDR1 SGHTS, CDR2 YDEGEE. J lost 6 bases, V lost 7 bases, and 6 bases had no gene match. CDR3 nucleotides: TGTGCCAGCGGCCGGGACAGAGATGAAAAACTGTTTTTT. It codes for CASGRDRDEKLFF.

J is TRBJ2-3 and V is TRBV19, with D perhaps TRBD2 (5 bases). This CDR3 is built from 13 residues. Trimming stripped 5 bases from V and 2 bases from J, with 8 bases between. CDR1 and CDR2 from the germline V gene are LNHDA and SQIVND (reference sequence). CDR3: CASSAGDTDTQYF. CDR3 nucleotide sequence: TGTGCCAGTAGTGCCGGGGACACAGATACGCAGTATTTT. Full variable domain (missing parts from reference TRBV19 and TRBJ2-3): DGGITQSPKYLFRKEGQNVTLSCEQNLNHDAMYWYRQDPGQGLRLIYYSQIVNDFQKGDIAEGYSVSREKKESFPLTVTSAQKNPTAFYLCASSAGDTDTQYFGPGTRLTVL.

V gene TRBV3-1 (or the pseudogene TRBV3-2) combines with J gene TRBJ2-2, with 8 bases that match TRBD1. Germline CDR1 LGHDT, CDR2 YNNKEL (reference sequence). With 0 bases clipped from V and 3 bases from J, the junction kept 9 bases outside the gene matches. The CDR3 contains 18 residues. The CDR3 nucleotides are TGTGCCAGCAGCCAAGATCAGTGGGACAGGATAGACACCGGGGAGCTGTTTTTT. Its protein is CASSQDQWDRIDTGELFF.

The chain couples TRBV19 to TRBJ2-7, with a possible D match to TRBD1 (5 bases). The CDR3 has 18 amino acids. V was trimmed by 3 bases and J by 3 bases, leaving 24 bases between them. The germline gives CDR1 LNHDA, CDR2 SQIVND (reference sequence). CDR3 region: CASSIRRYQTAPNYEQYF. CDR3 in DNA: TGTGCCAGTAGTATCCGGCGGTATCAGACAGCTCCGAACTACGAGCAGTACTTC.

V usage is TRBV12-3 or TRBV12-4 and J usage is TRBJ2-1; 8 bases align to TRBD2. The CDR3 has 13 amino acids. The V gene end was trimmed by 3 bases and the J gene end by 12 bases; junction bases not matched to a gene: 7. CDR3 sequence reads: CASSFRGLEGQFF. The DNA for the CDR3 is TGTGCCAGCAGTTTTCGGGGACTAGAGGGGCAGTTCTTC.

V and J are TRBV18 and TRBJ1-5; a weak D match, TRBD1 (6 bases). The germline CDR1 and CDR2 sequences are KGHSH and LQKENI. The V gene lost 5 bases and the J gene lost 3 bases, with 17 bases spanning the gap. The CDR3 runs 16 residues. The CDR3 nucleotides are TGTGCCAGCTCAGCTCCGGGACGGACAGACAATCAGCCCCAGCATTTT. As protein: CASSAPGRTDNQPQHF. Based on the CDR3 plus reference TRBV18 and TRBJ1-5, the full variable domain is NAGVMQNPRHLVRRRGQEARLRCSPMKGHSHVYWYRQLPEEGLKFMVYLQKENIIDESGMPKERFSAEFPKEGPSILRIQQVVRGDSAAYFCASSAPGRTDNQPQHFGDGTRLSIL.

This clone occurred a few times. V gene TRBV10-3 combines with J gene TRBJ1-2; 8 positions agree with TRBD1. The germline V gene encodes CDR1 ENHRY and CDR2 SYGVKD. The V and J ends lost 8 bases and 3 bases, in that order; junction bases with no gene match: 14. The CDR3 length is 16 residues. The CDR3 DNA reads TGTGCCATCGGGGCCGGGACAGGAGGACCTTACTATGGCTACACCTTC. It specifies CAIGAGTGGPYYGYTF.

This rearrangement joins TRBV14 to TRBJ1-2, with a weak D call TRBD1 (5 bases). Germline V lookup: CDR1 SGHDN, CDR2 FVKESK. The CDR3 spans 12 residues. V lost 7 bases and J 4 bases, leaving 10 bases between the germline ends. The CDR3, as DNA: TGTGCCAGCACGCGGGGGGGCTATGGCTACACCTTC. Encoded protein: CASTRGGYGYTF.